Below, one TCR beta chain is given with its context. The sample belongs to a study of blood T cell repertoires in COVID-19. Study overall: The United States, Italy and Spain provided the acute and convalescent COVID-19 samples. From T cells, B-cell-depleted T cells, or PBMCs came the material, which was cDNA or gDNA.

J lost 8 bases, V lost 5 bases, and 22 bases had no gene match. The length of the CDR3 is 19 residues. CDR1 SGHKS and CDR2 YYEKEE come from the germline V gene (reference sequence). Data came from immunoSEQ multiplex PCR; TCRdb stores just in-frame clones and leaves some out. The data show roughly 200,000 clones, roughly 90% seen once. Sequenced input: peripheral blood. The genes are TRBV5-5 and TRBJ2-2, with TRBD2 matching over 9 bases. The clonotype originates from a man in his late teens or twenties with active or convalescent COVID-19. CDR3 nucleotide sequence: TGTGCCAGCAGTTATTCCCCCCGGCTAGCGGGGCTCAGGACGGGGGAGCTGTTTTTT. Translating it yields CASSYSPRLAGLRTGELFF.